This T cell receptor (beta chain) was captured by sequencing in a study of OX40 agonist ivuxolimab in advanced cancers. Here immunoSEQ multiplex PCR was the method, and the copy in TCRdb shows in-frame clones only, minus some. The sample has 70,000 to 85,000 clones, around 87% seen once. The V segment lost 3 bases and the J segment 5 bases; nucleotides outside the gene matches: 16. The germline gives CDR1 SGHDT, CDR2 YYEEEE. The CDR3 runs 17 residues. Here the sequenced sample was CD4+ or CD8+ T cells sorted from blood, taken in a trial of the OX40 agonist ivuxolimab. This sequence was found in an adult with an advanced solid tumor such as melanoma, head and neck, liver or kidney cancer. The chain employs TRBV5-6 and TRBJ2-7; TRBD1 agrees at 8 bases. DNA for the CDR3: TGTGCCAGCAGCTCCTTCAGGGGGCTAACCTTAGTCGACGAGCAGTACTTC. Amino acid sequence: CASSSFRGLTLVDEQYF.